The rows below give T cell receptor beta chains drawn from one sample of a study of beta chain features in type 1 diabetes. Sequenced by immunoSEQ multiplex PCR; TCRdb stores in-frame clones only, minus some. The sample includes about 360,000 clones, approximately 12% of them seen just once. Sequenced input: naive CD4+ T cells from blood. The receptors derive from a man between 18 and 35 years old in good health. The CDR3 runs from the conserved cysteine through the conserved F or W. D genes are given only for firm matches. Not all rows give a size; the values are once, few, many and, for expanded clones, a class.

D gene,V gene,clone size,J gene,CDR3 DNA,CDR3 protein
TRBD1,TRBV9,NA,TRBJ2-1,TGTGCCAGCAGCGCCGGGACAGCTGGATCCTACAATGAGCAGTTCTTC,CASSAGTAGSYNEQFF
NA,TRBV30,NA,TRBJ2-1,TGTGCCTGGAGTGTACCTGACTACCTCTCCTACAATGAGCAGTTCTTC,CAWSVPDYLSYNEQFF
NA,TRBV9,few,TRBJ2-7,TGTGCCAGCAGCGTAGATCCGGGGAGAGGTACCTACGAGCAGTACTTC,CASSVDPGRGTYEQYF
NA,TRBV9,few,TRBJ2-5,TGTGCCAGCAGCTTATCTGCGACAGTGTGGCAAGAGACCCAGTACTTC,CASSLSATVWQETQYF
TRBD1,TRBV29-1,many,TRBJ2-7,TGCAGCGTGGGTACAGGGGTCCACGAGCAGTACTTC,CSVGTGVHEQYF
TRBD2,TRBV30,NA,TRBJ2-3,TGTGCCTGGAGTCGGGACTATAGCACAGATACGCAGTATTTT,CAWSRDYSTDTQYF
TRBD1,TRBV23-1,many,TRBJ2-1,TGCGCCAGCAGTCAACCCGGGACAGGGAGCTCCTACAATGAGCAGTTCTTC,CASSQPGTGSSYNEQFF
NA,TRBV5-4,NA,TRBJ2-7,TGTGCCAGCAGCCAAGACAGACAAGCCTACGAGCAGTACTTC,CASSQDRQAYEQYF
NA,TRBV5-6,few,TRBJ1-4,TGTGCCAGCAGCTTGTGGAGGGGTAATGAAAAACTGTTTTTT,CASSLWRGNEKLFF
TRBD1,TRBV5-1,NA,TRBJ1-6,TGCGCCAGCAGCCGAAGGACAGGGTGGGATTCACCCCTCCACTTT,CASSRRTGWDSPLHF
NA,TRBV6-5,few,TRBJ1-1,TGTGCCAGCAGTTACTCGTTCCTGTCGAACACTGAAGCTTTCTTT,CASSYSFLSNTEAFF
NA,TRBV19,few,TRBJ1-5,TGTGCCAGTAGTATTGCGGGGCGCAATCAGCCCCAGCATTTT,CASSIAGRNQPQHF
NA,TRBV23-1,NA,TRBJ2-7,TGCGTCTCCCTGGGGGGGCCTCTCACCTACGAGCAGTACTTC,CVSLGGPLTYEQYF
TRBD1,TRBV14,few,TRBJ2-7,TGTGCCAGCAGCCAAGCCTGGACAGGGGTCTCCTACGAGCAGTACTTC,CASSQAWTGVSYEQYF
NA,TRBV5-4,NA,TRBJ2-1,TGTGCCAGCAGCTCTGGGAGCGTTACCACCGAGCAGTTCTTC,CASSSGSVTTEQFF
NA,TRBV2,few,TRBJ2-7,TGTGCCAGCAGGCTCCGGGACTTGTCCTCCTACGAGCAGTACTTC,CASRLRDLSSYEQYF
TRBD1,TRBV9,NA,TRBJ1-2,TGTGCCAGCAGTCGATCGGGACAGACAAACTATGGCTACACCTTC,CASSRSGQTNYGYTF
NA,TRBV30,few,TRBJ1-5,TGTGCCTGGAGTCCCCAGGGCAATCAGCCCCAGCATTTT,CAWSPQGNQPQHF
NA,TRBV6-1,few,TRBJ2-6,TGTGCCAGCAGCGAAAGGGGGGGCTCTGGGGCCAACGTCCTGACTTTC,CASSERGGSGANVLTF
NA,TRBV7-9,few,TRBJ1-2,TGTGCCAGCAGTCCAGGGGACTATGGCTACACCTTC,CASSPGDYGYTF
TRBD1,TRBV5-1,few,TRBJ2-7,TGCGCCAGCGCAAGGACAGGGGGCTCCTACGAGCAGTACTTC,CASARTGGSYEQYF
NA,TRBV30,NA,TRBJ1-4,TGTGCCTGGGAGCCGCCGGGACTGATTAATGAAAAACTGTTTTTT,CAWEPPGLINEKLFF
TRBD2,TRBV9,few,TRBJ2-1,TGTGCCAGCAGCGTAGGTGCGGGGGACCTATACAATGAGCAGTTCTTC,CASSVGAGDLYNEQFF
TRBD1,TRBV2,few,TRBJ1-5,TGTGCCAGCAGCGGCTCCGGACAGGGCAATCAGCCCCAGCATTTT,CASSGSGQGNQPQHF
TRBD1,TRBV7-2,few,TRBJ1-4,TGTGCCAGCAGCTTAGTAGTACAGGGGGTTGAAAAACTGTTTTTT,CASSLVVQGVEKLFF
NA,TRBV15,few,TRBJ2-2,TGTGCCACCAGCATTGGGACATCGAACACCGGGGAGCTGTTTTTT,CATSIGTSNTGELFF
NA,TRBV7-3,NA,TRBJ2-3,TGTGCCAGCAGCTTAGGACTTAGCACAGATACGCAGTATTTT,CASSLGLSTDTQYF
NA,TRBV30,NA,TRBJ2-3,TGTGCCTGGAGTGTATTGGACAGAAACACAGATACGCAGTATTTT,CAWSVLDRNTDTQYF
TRBD1,TRBV6-1,NA,TRBJ1-4,TGTGCCAGCAGCCTGGACAGGAGGCTAGAAAAACTGTTTTTT,CASSLDRRLEKLFF
NA,TRBV7-9,few,TRBJ2-1,TGTGCCAGCAGCTTAATGGGCGCCACAGGGACCTTCTTC,CASSLMGATGTFF
NA,TRBV6-5,NA,TRBJ2-7,TGTGCCAGCAGTTACTCTGGGAGGCAATCCTACGAGCAGTACTTC,CASSYSGRQSYEQYF
NA,TRBV4-3,NA,TRBJ1-5,TGCGCCAGCAGGCGCCTTAGAGATAGCAATCAGCCCCAGCATTTT,CASRRLRDSNQPQHF
NA,TRBV6-5,NA,TRBJ2-1,TGTGCCAGCAGTAACGGGAACTACAATGAGCAGCTCTTC,CASSNGNYNEQLF
NA,TRBV4-2,NA,TRBJ2-3,TGTGCCAGCAGCCTCATGTCCCGCGGGGGCACAGATACGCAGTATTTT,CASSLMSRGGTDTQYF
TRBD1,TRBV4-3,few,TRBJ2-1,TGCGCCAGCAGCCAAGAAAAACTAAGGGGACAGGGGTCGGGGGAGCAGTTCTTC,CASSQEKLRGQGSGEQFF
NA,TRBV6-6,few,TRBJ1-5,TGTGCCAGCACCCCTTCCGATCTAGGTCAGAATCAGCCCCAGCATTTT,CASTPSDLGQNQPQHF
TRBD2,TRBV30,few,TRBJ2-1,TGTGCCTGGAGGTTACGACTAGCGGGAGTAAATGAGCAGTTCTTC,CAWRLRLAGVNEQFF